This T cell receptor (beta chain) was recorded in a study of shared clonotypes between healthy human individuals (dated by TCRdb to 2020 to 2021). Looking at the study overall: The cohort included a few men and a couple of women between 18 and 49 years of age. For each donor, CD4 naive and CD4 memory were each given three plates, CD8 naive was given two plates, and CD8 memory was given one plate. To estimate repertoire size and how much clonotype sharing occurs between individuals, the study deeply sequenced the blood TCR repertoires of roughly 5 healthy adults. To increase sequencing depth and limit assay-specific biases, TCR repertoire library preparation and sequencing were carried out by different laboratories using diverse techniques. Leukapheresis yielded between about 0.94 and 8.9 billion PBMCs per donor. Broad study findings and their caveats: When a handful of donors were compared, the shared fraction of clonotypes was approximately 5% for naive CD4, about 4% for naive CD8, roughly 2.5% for memory CD4, and 0.3% to 0.5% for memory CD8. Larger estimated clonotype richness was generally found for naive subsets than for memory subsets. Rarefaction of sorted-subset datasets indicated incomplete sequencing despite the large sequencing depth. Because the study included only a small number of donors, the genetic and exposure-history diversity represented was limited. Compared with non-shared clonotypes, the clonotypes found in all four sorted-subset donors had higher generation probabilities. Based on pairwise subsampling, the degree of clonotype sharing among donors was expected to be affected by sequencing depth. Only blood was sampled, and tissue TCR repertoires likely differ from those in blood.

CD8 naive samples were CD45RO-negative cells positively selected for CCR7, giving a CD45RA+CCR7+ population that excluded TemRA cells. Donors were healthy HIV-negative adults with no recently reported acute infections or vaccinations. Only Caucasian adults living in Nashville, Tennessee, USA were represented among the donors. Blood was obtained by leukapheresis, after which PBMCs were separated by Ficoll-Histopaque density gradient centrifugation and cryopreserved in liquid nitrogen vapor phase. Analytical flow cytometry was used to check the purity and quantity of each magnetically sorted T cell population. Each sorted fraction had its genomic DNA isolated and then quantified by UV absorbance on a Nanodrop 2000c. V is trimmed back by 5 bases and J by 2 bases, and the junction contains 17 bases that no gene match accounts for. CDR1 and CDR2 are drawn from the germline V gene: KGHSH, LQKENI. The CDR3 runs 19 amino acids, cysteine and phenylalanine included. Only the CDR3 portion is preserved as DNA: 57 bases, with reading frame beginning at the first base.

As for this clone: This clone's antigen is unknown. Base qualities are not recorded, but no much larger clone differs from it by a single base.

Using the deep immunoSEQ assay, multiplex PCR amplified TCR CDR3 regions from genomic DNA. Extracted genomic DNA from each cell subset was spread evenly across all wells of several immunoSEQ 96-well plates, with each plate serving as a replicate. Each replicate PCR for sorted subsets received around 200 ng genomic DNA, equal to tens of thousands of T cell genomes. The purified libraries were quantified using a Qubit 3.0 fluorometer, sized with a Bioanalyzer 2100, and then quantified again using the KAPA Library Quantification kit. Each immunoSEQ 96-well plate was sequenced on its own single-read 150-cycle Illumina NextSeq 550 flow cell. On the authors' methods: Because the immunoSEQ output held only junctional sequences and lacked quality scores, the filtering could not match the filtering applied to full-length reads. To assign V/J genes and CDR3, sequences were annotated against IMGT germline references using PyIR, a Python wrapper for IgBLAST v1.9. Reads with weak V/J assignments (E-value above 1e-6), missing CDR3, stop codons, out-of-frame junctions, or ambiguous translated residues were removed. A V3J clonotype was defined by an identical inferred V gene, J gene, and CDR3 amino acid sequence. Percentage overlap between repertoires was calculated by dividing the number of shared unique clonotypes by the size of the smaller repertoire. Richness of each repertoire was evaluated using RTK rarefaction, the Chao1 estimator, and Recon v2.1 estimates of unobserved clonotypes. For all TCRbeta clonotypes obtained by the gDNA method from a few donors, generation probabilities were computed with OLGA. TCRdb limited this immuneACCESS table to in-frame rearrangements with V and J called. A share of clones is missing; checked studies link under half to unresolved V genes, and the rest is unexplained. From that table come the V and J calls and clone size; the DNA was used to work out D and trimming. For this sample the table gives about 2,200,000 clones, of which about 92% were detected only once. The ten largest account for more than 1.5% of the sample.

The receptor's source is a man aged 18 to 29 in good health. Some clones in this sample may be carry-over from other donors' samples. Sequences were obtained from naive CD8+ T cells from PBMCs. This sample's cell subset or site label indicates: CD45RA+CCR7+. The rearrangement combines TRBV18 with TRBJ2-2, with TRBD1 matching 7 junction bases. In nucleotides, the sequence is TGTGCCAGCTCATCCCCAAGCAGAACCGGGACAGATAACACCGGGGAGCTGTTTTTT. It is translated as CASSSPSRTGTDNTGELFF. With the rest looked up from the reference TRBV18 and TRBJ2-2 genes rather than sequenced, the full variable domain is NAGVMQNPRHLVRRRGQEARLRCSPMKGHSHVYWYRQLPEEGLKFMVYLQKENIIDESGMPKERFSAEFPKEGPSILRIQQVVRGDSAAYFCASSSPSRTGTDNTGELFFGEGSRLTVL.